This note documents a single T cell receptor (beta chain) sequence. Its antigen is not identified. Libraries were prepared by immunoSEQ multiplex PCR; TCRdb keeps only in-frame clonotypes and omits some of them. The sample lists about 51,000 clones, 60% to 80% occurring once. The sample is drawn from a study of radiotherapy plus CTLA-4 blockade in lung cancer. Study-wide background: Among patients, under 20% showed objective responses, and about 30% had disease control.

Between the trimmed V and J ends, which lost 0 bases and 4 bases, there was a span of 9 bases. The CDR3 is 14 amino acids. CDR1 and CDR2 (germline): SGDLS, YYNGEE. Study-wide results and limits: The best predictor of response was reported to be early blood T cell clone dynamics, with interferon-beta. TCR clones from tumors expanded in blood after radiotherapy plus ipilimumab.

Each patient with chemo-refractory metastatic non-small-cell lung cancer was treated with focal radiation plus CTLA-4 blockade using ipilimumab. This TCR was sampled from a human donor with non-small cell lung cancer whose response to radiotherapy plus ipilimumab could not be evaluated. The chain is built from TRBV9 and TRBJ2-3; D remains unclear. The sample here was peripheral blood, taken from a patient treated with radiotherapy plus ipilimumab. The DNA for the CDR3 is TGTGCCAGCAGCGTAGGCAGTTTGGCAGATACGCAGTATTTT. Encoded protein: CASSVGSLADTQYF.